Listed here is a single T cell receptor (beta chain). The specificity of this receptor is unknown. Base qualities are missing; no much larger clone stands one base away. The germline V gene gives CDR1 as MDHEN and CDR2 as SYDVKM. Clipping removes 4 bases from V and 2 bases from J, with 5 as the unmatched junction base count. The CDR3 goes from the cysteine to the phenylalanine over 14 residues. Only the CDR3 DNA stays, 42 bases, in frame from base 1. These data belong to a study of blood T cell repertoires in COVID-19 (dated by TCRdb to 2018 to 2020). For the wider study: The collaborator samples originated in the United States, Italy and Spain and spanned the acute and convalescent phases of COVID-19. The material from the prospective study consisted of cDNA or gDNA derived from T cells, B-cell-depleted T cells, or PBMCs. Subjects who had been exposed to COVID-19, were actively infected with it, or had recovered from it provided the deeply sampled blood TCRbeta repertoires that made up the dataset. The repertoires were released in a freely available public database intended as a resource for research on the immune response to SARS-CoV-2. Samples were obtained from the ongoing ImmuneRACE study (first 160 participants) and from some 1,300 subjects provided by 6 global collaborators. Nearly every sample came with metadata listing a de-identified subject ID, COVID-19 status, age in years and sex. Where HLA class I and class II types were available, the types were taken from metadata supplied by the sample provider, not from assay-based typing. What the work shows at the level of the full study, not this receptor alone: How much clinical and demographic metadata was included differed by source and by participant, and the metadata was provided uncurated.

Collaborating institutions collected whole blood in K2EDTA tubes following their own protocols. Collaborator samples were shipped for TCRbeta analysis as frozen whole blood, isolated PBMCs, or DNA extracted from either sample type. The immunoSEQ Assay, a bias-controlled multiplex PCR, was used to amplify TCRbeta CDR3 regions from genomic DNA. The authors processed their data as follows. The number of nucleated cells in each sample was estimated from the amplification of reference gene primers within the assay. Sequence reads were collapsed and filtered to measure the absolute abundance of every unique TCRbeta CDR3 rearrangement. Productive Simpson clonality was computed per sample as the square root of Simpson's diversity index over productive rearrangements. This is the immuneACCESS table as TCRdb keeps it, with only in-frame sequences that have V and J called. A part of the clones is gone; compared with another copy, unresolved V genes explain less than half, and the rest is unexplained. The V and J calls and clone size are taken from that table; D and trimming were inferred from the DNA. The sample has about 360,000 clones on record, more than 85% of them singletons. The ten biggest clones cover 3% of the sample.

The sequence is built from TRBV28 and TRBJ2-7; 7 bases in the middle match TRBD1. The sequenced sample consisted of peripheral blood. The source of this sequence is a human donor in a cohort sampled during active COVID-19. The nucleotide sequence reads TGTGCCAGCAGTTCCACCGGGACAGCCTACGAGCAGTACTTC. This sequence encodes CASSSTGTAYEQYF.